A selection of T cell receptor beta chains follows, all from one sample in a study of T-cell reconstitution after alpha-beta-depleted transplantation in children. From the PCR reads, TCRdb called clonotypes with MiXCR, one entry per CDR3 protein. The table has approximately 590,000 distinct CDR3 sequences, 10% to 13% seen once; the top ten hold less than 5%. Sample: PBMCs from the stem cell graft donor, taken from the stem cell graft. Every receptor here comes from a human donor who donated a stem cell graft to a child with acute myeloid leukemia. CDR3s include the opening cysteine and the closing phenylalanine or tryptophan. The D gene is left open where the match is weak. Expanded clones get a size class; other rows say once, few or many, or leave the size out.

V	J	size	D	CDR3	DNA
TRBV29-1	TRBJ2-3	many	-	CSVEEGGTDTQYF	TGCAGCGTTGAAGAAGGGGGGACAGATACGCAGTATTTT
TRBV14	TRBJ1-4	few	TRBD1	CASSHRGSEKLFF	TGTGCCAGCAGCCACAGGGGGAGTGAAAAACTGTTTTTT
TRBV21-1	TRBJ2-7	few	-	CASSKAYPTGDEYEQYF	TGTGCCAGCAGCAAAGCTTATCCGACAGGGGACGAGTACGAGCAGTACTTC
TRBV20-1	TRBJ2-3	-	TRBD2	CSASKPSGSTDTQYF	TGCAGTGCTAGTAAGCCTAGCGGATCCACAGATACGCAGTATTTT
TRBV5-1	TRBJ2-7	few	TRBD1	CASSLGDRVTNYEQYF	TGCGCCAGCAGCTTGGGGGACAGGGTTACCAACTACGAGCAGTACTTC
TRBV5-1	TRBJ1-1	many	-	CASSLAGTNTEAFF	TGCGCCAGCAGCTTGGCGGGCACGAACACTGAAGCTTTCTTT
TRBV7-9	TRBJ2-5	many	-	CASSSRQDQETQYF	TGTGCCAGCAGCTCCCGACAGGACCAAGAGACCCAGTACTTC
TRBV6-5	TRBJ2-7	-	-	CASSNLAGSSYEQYF	TGTGCCAGCAGTAATCTGGCAGGGAGCTCCTACGAGCAGTACTTC
TRBV29-1	TRBJ2-7	few	-	CSVAGRDYEQYF	TGCAGCGTTGCCGGGCGGGACTACGAGCAGTACTTC
TRBV12-3/TRBV12-4	TRBJ2-5	-	-	CASTPTAAGLETQYF	TGTGCCAGCACCCCTACAGCTGCGGGTCTGGAGACCCAGTACTTC
TRBV18	TRBJ2-7	few	-	CASSLAELAYEQYF	TGTGCCAGCTCATTAGCGGAACTAGCCTACGAGCAGTACTTC